A single sample gave rise to the 30 T cell receptor beta chains below, sequenced in a study of blood T cell repertoires in COVID-19. The data were produced by immunoSEQ multiplex PCR, yet TCRdb's version contains in-frame clones alone and is incomplete. The data contain hundreds of thousands of clones, around 87% of them singletons. The sample was PBMCs or T cells enriched from blood (not recorded which). These receptors were collected from a man aged 35 to 55 in a cohort exposed to, infected with or recovered from COVID-19 (not recorded which).

This chain connects TRBV6-5 to TRBJ2-3, with a tentative D call TRBD2 (6 bases). V lost 0 bases, J lost 2 bases, and 9 bases lay in between. The CDR3 is 15 amino acids. Germline V lookup: CDR1 MNHEY, CDR2 SVGAGI. CDR3 nucleotides: TGTGCCAGCAGTTACTCCGGACTAACCACAGATACGCAGTATTTT. It is translated as CASSYSGLTTDTQYF.

The CDR3 DNA reads TGTGCCACCGGGACTAGCGGGAGGGGCACCGGGGAGCTGTTTTTT. Protein: CATGTSGRGTGELFF. The gene calls are TRBV10-3 and TRBJ2-2, with 16 nucleotides matching TRBD2. This CDR3 has 15 residues. Trimming removed 10 bases from V and 4 bases from J; junction bases left unmatched: 3. Germline CDR1 is ENHRY and CDR2 is SYGVKD.

The rearrangement links TRBV3-1 (or the pseudogene TRBV3-2) to TRBJ2-1; TRBD2 agrees at 10 bases. In germline, CDR1 is LGHDT, CDR2 YNNKEL (reference sequence). Trimming at V came to 3 bases and at J to 6 bases, leaving 11 bases not matched to a gene. This CDR3 spans 17 amino acids. CDR3 in amino acids: CASSHRFLAGVRNEQFF. The CDR3, as DNA: TGTGCCAGCAGCCACAGGTTTCTAGCGGGAGTGCGCAATGAGCAGTTCTTC.

The chain uses TRBV6-6 and TRBJ2-7; 8 nucleotides line up with TRBD2. This CDR3 has 19 residues. Looked up from germline, CDR1 is MNHNY and CDR2 is SVGAGI (reference sequence). V lost 5 bases, J lost 1 base, and 19 bases stayed unmatched. The CDR3 loop is CASSRERAGVGYASYEQYF. CDR3 DNA: TGTGCCAGCAGTCGTGAGAGAGCGGGAGTAGGTTATGCGTCCTACGAGCAGTACTTC.

This chain links TRBV5-1 with TRBJ2-1; 15 bases agree with TRBD2. With 0 bases clipped from V and 9 bases from J, the junction kept 1 base outside the gene matches. The CDR3 spans 15 residues. Germline loops: CDR1 SGHRS, CDR2 YFSETQ. The CDR3 protein is CASSLAGLAGGEQFF. In nucleotides, the CDR3 is TGCGCCAGCAGCTTGGCGGGACTAGCGGGAGGTGAGCAGTTCTTC.

The table lists this clone with a few counts. The chain recombines TRBV5-1 with TRBJ1-4; D may be TRBD1 (5 bases). Germline loops: CDR1 SGHRS, CDR2 YFSETQ. The CDR3 is made up of 16 amino acids. Trimming took 2 bases from V and 2 from J, leaving 13 bases between them. This CDR3 is CASSLTVRGTNEKLFF. DNA for the CDR3: TGCGCCAGCAGCTTAACTGTCCGGGGGACTAATGAAAAACTGTTTTTT.

The CDR3 sequence: CASSHHGTNGYTF. The CDR3 bases are TGTGCCAGCAGCCATCACGGGACAAATGGCTACACCTTC. This chain uses TRBV14 with TRBJ1-2; TRBD1 might be the D (6 bases). Germline loops: CDR1 SGHDN, CDR2 FVKESK. CDR3 size: 13 residues. Trimming left V 3 bases short and J 6 bases short, with 11 bases between.

The V and J genes are TRBV28 and TRBJ2-7, with D possibly matching TRBD2 (5 bases). The CDR3 length is 13 residues. With 7 bases removed from V and 6 bases from J, the gap between germline ends came to 16 bases. In germline, CDR1 is MDHEN, CDR2 SYDVKM. CDR3 protein: CASNEGEAFEQYF. The CDR3, as DNA: TGTGCCAGCAACGAGGGAGAAGCGTTCGAGCAGTACTTC. Together with reference TRBV28 and TRBJ2-7, the CDR3 gives the full variable domain: DVKVTQSSRYLVKRTGEKVFLECVQDMDHENMFWYRQDPGLGLRLIYFSYDVKMKEKGDIPEGYSVSREKKERFSLILESASTNQTSMYLCASNEGEAFEQYFGPGTRLTVT.

This chain joins TRBV12-5 and TRBJ2-5; 8 nucleotides align to TRBD1. This CDR3 contains 15 residues. CDR1 is LGHNT, CDR2 FRNRAP, per germline. V was pared by 3 bases and J by 5 bases, with 8 bases of the junction left unmatched. CDR3 amino acids: CASGFGGQGWETQYF. In DNA, the CDR3 is TGTGCTAGTGGTTTCGGTGGACAGGGTTGGGAGACCCAGTACTTC.

The chain combines TRBV7-9 with TRBJ1-4; TRBD1 aligns across 7 bases. This CDR3 has 13 amino acids. After removal of 5 bases from V and 10 bases from J, the junction contained 7 bases not matched to a gene. Germline loops: CDR1 SEHNR, CDR2 FQNEAQ (reference sequence). CDR3 in amino acids: CASSQTEGAKLFF. For the CDR3, the DNA is TGTGCCAGCAGCCAAACGGAGGGGGCAAAACTGTTTTTT.

This clone was observed a single time. The CDR3 DNA reads as TGTGCCAGCAGTCGGGACATCAATTCACCCCTCCACTTT. This sequence encodes CASSRDINSPLHF. This sequence joins TRBV25-1 and TRBJ1-6; D may be TRBD1 (6 bases). Per the germline V gene, CDR1 is MGHDK and CDR2 is SYGVNS. The V end was cut by 5 bases, the J end by 7 bases, with 9 bases between. The CDR3 covers 13 residues.

This chain connects TRBV5-5 to TRBJ1-2; 7 bases match TRBD1. This CDR3 is built from 15 residues. In germline, CDR1 is SGHKS, CDR2 YYEKEE (reference sequence). V gave up 0 bases and J gave up 6 bases; unmatched junction bases: 8. The CDR3 DNA is TGTGCCAGCAGCTTGGTCCTCTTTAGGGGGCATGGCTACACCTTC. It translates to CASSLVLFRGHGYTF. The full variable domain, with the rest looked up from reference TRBV5-5 and TRBJ1-2, is DAGVTQSPTHLIKTRGQQVTLRCSPISGHKSVSWYQQVLGQGPQFIFQYYEKEERGRGNFPDRFSARQFPNYSSELNVNALLLGDSALYLCASSLVLFRGHGYTFGSGTRLTVV.

DNA for the CDR3: TGTGCCACCAGCGGGAGGTCTTACGAGCAGTACTTC. It translates to CATSGRSYEQYF. The V call is TRBV15, the J call TRBJ2-7; maybe TRBD2 (6 bases). V lost 5 bases, J lost 4 bases, and 9 bases lay in between. Looked up from germline, CDR1 is LNHNV and CDR2 is YYDKDF (reference sequence). The CDR3 extends over 12 amino acids.

The chain links TRBV30 to TRBJ1-2, with D unresolved. This CDR3 is 13 amino acids long. Looked up from germline, CDR1 is GTSNPN and CDR2 is SVGIG (reference sequence). Between the trimmed V and J ends, which lost 0 bases and 4 bases, there was a span of 9 bases. The CDR3 DNA reads TGTGCCTGGAGTGTACTTGCTCCCTATGGCTACACCTTC. This codes for CAWSVLAPYGYTF.

The chain recombines TRBV5-6 with TRBJ1-2; perhaps TRBD1 as D (6 bases). CDR1 SGHDT and CDR2 YYEEEE come from the germline V gene. The V and J ends lost 2 bases and 6 bases respectively, with 11 bases between them. The length of the CDR3 is 13 residues. The CDR3 here is CASSFRGANGYTF. In DNA, the CDR3 is TGTGCCAGCAGCTTCCGGGGGGCTAATGGCTACACCTTC.

The V gene is TRBV11-2, the J gene TRBJ1-1; no clear D gene. CDR1 is SGHAT and CDR2 is FQNNGV in the germline V gene. The CDR3 contains 16 residues. The V end was cut by 1 base, the J end by 0 bases, with 12 bases between. The CDR3, as DNA: TGTGCCAGCAGCTTAGGGGTGGGCGTTGTGAACACTGAAGCTTTCTTT. It translates to CASSLGVGVVNTEAFF. The full variable domain, its missing parts supplied by reference TRBV11-2 and TRBJ1-1, is EAGVAQSPRYKIIEKRQSVAFWCNPISGHATLYWYQQILGQGPKLLIQFQNNGVVDDSQLPKDRFSAERLKGVDSTLKIQPAKLEDSAVYLCASSLGVGVVNTEAFFGQGTRLTVV.

The rearrangement links TRBV6-5 to TRBJ2-5; D is perhaps TRBD1 (6 bases). CDR3 length equals 13 residues. The germline gives CDR1 MNHEY, CDR2 SVGAGI. Deletions cut 10 bases from V and 4 bases from J, with 16 bases between. CDR3 amino acids: CATDYRVRETQYF. The CDR3 nucleotides are TGTGCCACTGACTACAGGGTTCGAGAGACCCAGTACTTC.

The chain is built from TRBV7-3 and TRBJ1-2, with TRBD1 matching over 10 bases. This CDR3 comprises 15 residues. Losses at the gene ends were 3 bases for V and 6 bases for J; bases not matched to a gene: 7. Germline V gene data show CDR1 as SGHTA and CDR2 as FQGTGA. The CDR3 region has the DNA TGTGCCAGCAGCTTTATCGGACAGGGGGAAGATGGCTACACCTTC. The encoded protein is CASSFIGQGEDGYTF.

The chain recombines TRBV27 with TRBJ1-2; D is ambiguous. The V and J ends lost 3 bases and 2 bases respectively, with 10 bases between them. The CDR3 has 14 amino acids. CDR1 and CDR2 from the germline V gene are MNHEY and SMNVEV (reference sequence). The DNA of the CDR3 is TGTGCCAGCAGTTTTCGGAGAGAAAACTATGGCTACACCTTC. This encodes CASSFRRENYGYTF.

The chain recombines TRBV2 with TRBJ2-1; a possible D gene is TRBD1 (6 bases). The CDR3 is made up of 14 amino acids. Between the trimmed V and J ends, which lost 4 bases and 4 bases, there was a span of 11 bases. Germline V lookup: CDR1 SNHLY, CDR2 FYNNEI. The chain's CDR3 is CASSVGTRYNEQFF. The CDR3 coding sequence is TGTGCCAGCAGTGTGGGGACAAGGTACAATGAGCAGTTCTTC.

V usage is TRBV29-1 and J usage is TRBJ1-2; TRBD1 is a possible D gene (5 bases). This CDR3 has 14 residues. CDR1 is SQVTM, CDR2 ANQGSEA, per germline. V was clipped by 0 bases and J by 6 bases, with 14 bases between them. DNA for the CDR3: TGCAGCGTTGAAGATACCAGGGTATTGGATGGCTACACCTTC. It yields the protein CSVEDTRVLDGYTF.

The CDR3 is CASSQAHNTEAFF. The DNA for the CDR3 is TGTGCCAGCAGTCAGGCCCATAACACTGAAGCTTTCTTT. J is TRBJ1-1 and V is TRBV25-1; D uncertain. CDR3 length: 13 amino acids. Germline V CDR1 and CDR2: MGHDK, SYGVNS. Trimming left V 5 bases short and J 2 bases short, with 9 bases between.

The chain uses TRBV11-2 and TRBJ1-3; D ambiguous. The CDR3 runs 15 residues. CDR1 SGHAT and CDR2 FQNNGV come from the germline V gene. Trimming removed 0 bases at V and 0 bases at J, with 6 bases between. CDR3: CASSLERASGNTIYF. Here the CDR3 DNA reads TGTGCCAGCAGCTTAGAGAGGGCCTCTGGAAACACCATATATTTT. Using reference TRBV11-2 and TRBJ1-3 for the parts outside the CDR3, the full variable domain is EAGVAQSPRYKIIEKRQSVAFWCNPISGHATLYWYQQILGQGPKLLIQFQNNGVVDDSQLPKDRFSAERLKGVDSTLKIQPAKLEDSAVYLCASSLERASGNTIYFGEGSWLTVV.

Here the CDR3 DNA reads TGTGCCAGCAGTGAATTAGGGACAAGCTCCTACAATGAGCAGTTCTTC. Translated, it gives CASSELGTSSYNEQFF. The chain has TRBV6-1 and TRBJ2-1; D possibly corresponds to TRBD1 (6 bases). Germline V gene data show CDR1 as MNHNS and CDR2 as SASEGT. V dropped 2 bases and J dropped 0 bases, with 11 bases sitting between them. The CDR3 is 16 amino acids.

The sample holds one count of this clone. The gene calls are TRBV5-1 and TRBJ2-7; TRBD2 aligns across 10 bases. The CDR3 sequence is 17 residues long. The germline V gene encodes CDR1 SGHRS and CDR2 YFSETQ. The junction had 13 bases not matched to a gene; V was cut back by 7 bases and J by 0 bases. CDR3 loop: CASSIPSGTSDSYEQYF. CDR3 bases: TGCGCCAGCTCCATCCCCTCCGGGACTAGCGACTCCTACGAGCAGTACTTC.

The V and J genes are TRBV28 and TRBJ2-4, with 9 bases aligning to TRBD1. With 4 bases clipped from V and 8 bases from J, the junction kept 9 bases outside the gene matches. The V gene's germline CDR1 is MDHEN and CDR2 SYDVKM. CDR3 length: 15 residues. DNA of the CDR3: TGTGCCAGCAGTTCAGAAGGACAGGGGAGATACATTCAGTACTTC. Translated: CASSSEGQGRYIQYF. The full variable domain, rest sourced from reference TRBV28 and TRBJ2-4, is DVKVTQSSRYLVKRTGEKVFLECVQDMDHENMFWYRQDPGLGLRLIYFSYDVKMKEKGDIPEGYSVSREKKERFSLILESASTNQTSMYLCASSSEGQGRYIQYFGAGTRLSVL.

This clone was seen only once. This chain connects TRBV27 to TRBJ2-7, with TRBD2 matching 10 bases. The CDR3 spans 15 residues. Germline V lookup: CDR1 MNHEY, CDR2 SMNVEV (reference sequence). Trimming cost V 5 bases and J 2 bases; bases outside gene matches: 6. The CDR3 region has the DNA TGTGCCAGCAGTCCGGGGGGGACTAGCGCCTACGAGCAGTACTTC. Protein: CASSPGGTSAYEQYF.

Only one count was recorded for this clone. This sequence joins TRBV3-1 (or the pseudogene TRBV3-2) and TRBJ1-3; 7 nucleotides match TRBD1. This CDR3 is built from 16 residues. The germline V gene has CDR1 LGHDT and CDR2 YNNKEL (reference sequence). The V and J ends lost 5 bases and 0 bases, in that order; junction bases with no gene match: 7. Here the CDR3 DNA reads TGTGCCAGCAGCTCTCGGGACAGATCCTCTGGAAACACCATATATTTT. Translation: CASSSRDRSSGNTIYF.

The chain carries TRBV5-4 and TRBJ1-2, with D possibly being TRBD1 (6 bases). The germline V gene has CDR1 SGHNT and CDR2 YYREEE (reference sequence). The CDR3 length is 15 residues. V shed 4 bases and J shed 0 bases, with 13 bases lying between them. CDR3 nucleotide sequence: TGTGCCAGCAGCCCTACCTGGACAGCTAACTATGGCTACACCTTC. It encodes CASSPTWTANYGYTF.

The J gene is TRBJ2-7, the V gene TRBV27; 14 bases are a match to TRBD2. This CDR3 is built from 16 residues. J gave up 2 bases and V 5 bases, and 5 bases lay outside the gene matches. Germline V lookup: CDR1 MNHEY, CDR2 SMNVEV (reference sequence). This CDR3 reads CASSQSGLAGAYEQYF. The CDR3 coding sequence is TGTGCCAGCAGTCAATCGGGACTAGCGGGAGCCTACGAGCAGTACTTC.